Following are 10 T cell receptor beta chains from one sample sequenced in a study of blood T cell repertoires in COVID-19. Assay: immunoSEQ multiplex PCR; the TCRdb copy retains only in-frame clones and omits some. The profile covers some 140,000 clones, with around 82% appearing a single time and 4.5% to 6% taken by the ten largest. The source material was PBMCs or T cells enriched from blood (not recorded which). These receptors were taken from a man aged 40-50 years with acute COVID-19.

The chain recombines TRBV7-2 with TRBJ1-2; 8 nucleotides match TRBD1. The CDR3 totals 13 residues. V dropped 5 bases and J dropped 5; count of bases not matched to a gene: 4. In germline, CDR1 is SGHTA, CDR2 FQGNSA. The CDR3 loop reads CASSPDRAYGYTF. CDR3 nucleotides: TGTGCCAGCAGCCCGGACAGGGCGTATGGCTACACCTTC.

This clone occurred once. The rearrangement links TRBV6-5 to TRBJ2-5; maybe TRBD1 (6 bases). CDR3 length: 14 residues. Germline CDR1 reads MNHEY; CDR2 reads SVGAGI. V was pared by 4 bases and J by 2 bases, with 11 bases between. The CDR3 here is CASSSYRAQETQYF. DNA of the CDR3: TGTGCCAGCAGTTCATACAGGGCTCAAGAGACCCAGTACTTC.

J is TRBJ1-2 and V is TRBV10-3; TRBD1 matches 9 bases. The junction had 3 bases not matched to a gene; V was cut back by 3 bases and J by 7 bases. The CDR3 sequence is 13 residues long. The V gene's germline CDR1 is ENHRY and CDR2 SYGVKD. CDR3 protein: CAISERDRAGYTF. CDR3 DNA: TGTGCCATCAGTGAAAGGGACAGGGCTGGCTACACCTTC.

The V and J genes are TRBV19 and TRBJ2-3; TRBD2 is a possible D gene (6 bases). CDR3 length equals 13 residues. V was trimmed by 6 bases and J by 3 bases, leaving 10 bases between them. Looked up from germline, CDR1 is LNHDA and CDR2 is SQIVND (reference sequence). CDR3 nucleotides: TGTGCCAGTAGGAATGGAGGGACAGATACGCAGTATTTT. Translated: CASRNGGTDTQYF.

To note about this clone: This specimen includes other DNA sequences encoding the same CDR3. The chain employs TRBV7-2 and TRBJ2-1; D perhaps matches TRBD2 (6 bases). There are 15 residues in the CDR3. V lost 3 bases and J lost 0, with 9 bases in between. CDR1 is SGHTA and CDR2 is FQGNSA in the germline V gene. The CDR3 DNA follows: TGTGCCAGCAGCTTGGCGGGGAGCTCCTACAATGAGCAGTTCTTC. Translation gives CASSLAGSSYNEQFF.

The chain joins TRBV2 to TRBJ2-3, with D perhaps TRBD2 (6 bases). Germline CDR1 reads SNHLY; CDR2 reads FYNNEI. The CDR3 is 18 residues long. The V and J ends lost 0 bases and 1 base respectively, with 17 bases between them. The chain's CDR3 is CASSEAAGRADGTDTQYF. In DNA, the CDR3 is TGTGCCAGCAGTGAAGCGGCGGGAAGGGCCGACGGCACAGATACGCAGTATTTT.

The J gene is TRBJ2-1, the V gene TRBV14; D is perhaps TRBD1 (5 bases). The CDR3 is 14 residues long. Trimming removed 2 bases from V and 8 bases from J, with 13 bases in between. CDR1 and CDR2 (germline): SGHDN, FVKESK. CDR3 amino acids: CASSQWTARDEQFF. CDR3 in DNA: TGTGCCAGCAGCCAATGGACGGCCAGGGATGAGCAGTTCTTC.

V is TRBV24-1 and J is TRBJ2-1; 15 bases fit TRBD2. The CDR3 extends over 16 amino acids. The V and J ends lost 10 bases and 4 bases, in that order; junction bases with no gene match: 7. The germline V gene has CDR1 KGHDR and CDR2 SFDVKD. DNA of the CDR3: TGTGCCACAGAAGGGACTAGCGGGGGGAGGTACAATGAGCAGTTCTTC. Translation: CATEGTSGGRYNEQFF.

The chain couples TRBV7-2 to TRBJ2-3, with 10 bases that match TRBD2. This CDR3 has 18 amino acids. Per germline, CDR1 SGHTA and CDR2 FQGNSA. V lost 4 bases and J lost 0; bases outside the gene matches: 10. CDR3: CASSSLGRTSGSTDTQYF. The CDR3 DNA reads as TGTGCCAGCAGCTCGCTCGGAAGGACTAGCGGTAGCACAGATACGCAGTATTTT.

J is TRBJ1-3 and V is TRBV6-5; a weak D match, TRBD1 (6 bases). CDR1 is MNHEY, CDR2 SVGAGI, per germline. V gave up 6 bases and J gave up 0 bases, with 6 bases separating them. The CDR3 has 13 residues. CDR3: CASRDSSGNTIYF. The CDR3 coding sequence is TGTGCCAGCAGGGACAGCTCTGGAAACACCATATATTTT.